This TCR beta chain was identified during a study of blood T cell repertoires in COVID-19. Study-level information: Both acute and convalescent COVID-19 samples were obtained from the United States, Italy and Spain. The cDNA or gDNA used as material had been derived from T cells, B-cell-depleted T cells, or PBMCs.

Enrolled through a virtual design, the participants were between about 18 and 100 years of age and came from 24 US areas. Germline-derived CDR1 and CDR2 are KGHDR and SFDVKD. This CDR3 spans 15 amino acids. Trimming took 5 bases from V and 1 from J, leaving 13 bases between them. Generated by immunoSEQ multiplex PCR, the TCRdb table keeps only in-frame clones and is missing some. The sample shows 150,000 or so clones, 75% to 90% of them seen only once. Sequences were obtained from PBMCs or T cells enriched from blood (not recorded which). The V and J genes are TRBV24-1 and TRBJ2-5; TRBD1 is a possible D gene (6 bases). The receptor comes from a woman aged 55-69 years who had recovered from COVID-19. The CDR3 spells CATSGMDSRQETQYF. CDR3 in DNA: TGTGCCACCAGTGGGATGGACAGCCGCCAAGAGACCCAGTACTTC.